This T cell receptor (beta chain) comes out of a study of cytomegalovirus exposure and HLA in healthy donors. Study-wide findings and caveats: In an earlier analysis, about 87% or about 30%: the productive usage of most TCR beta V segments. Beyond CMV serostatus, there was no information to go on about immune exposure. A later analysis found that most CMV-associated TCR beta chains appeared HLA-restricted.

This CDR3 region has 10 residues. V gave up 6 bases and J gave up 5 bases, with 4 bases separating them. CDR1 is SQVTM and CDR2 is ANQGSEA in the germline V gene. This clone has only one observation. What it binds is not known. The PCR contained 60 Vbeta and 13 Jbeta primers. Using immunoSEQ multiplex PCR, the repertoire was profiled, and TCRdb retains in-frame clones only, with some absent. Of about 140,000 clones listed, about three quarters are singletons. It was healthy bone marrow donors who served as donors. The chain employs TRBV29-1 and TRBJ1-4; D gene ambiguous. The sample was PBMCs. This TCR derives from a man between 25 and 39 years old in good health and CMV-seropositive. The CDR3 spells CSVLNEKLFF. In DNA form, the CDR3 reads TGCAGCGTGCTAAATGAAAAACTGTTTTTT. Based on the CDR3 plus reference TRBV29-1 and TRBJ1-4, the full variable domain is SAVISQKPSRDICQRGTSLTIQCQVDSQVTMMFWYRQQPGQSLTLIATANQGSEATYESGFVIDKFPISRPNLTFSTLTVSNMSPEDSSIYLCSVLNEKLFFGSGTQLSVL.